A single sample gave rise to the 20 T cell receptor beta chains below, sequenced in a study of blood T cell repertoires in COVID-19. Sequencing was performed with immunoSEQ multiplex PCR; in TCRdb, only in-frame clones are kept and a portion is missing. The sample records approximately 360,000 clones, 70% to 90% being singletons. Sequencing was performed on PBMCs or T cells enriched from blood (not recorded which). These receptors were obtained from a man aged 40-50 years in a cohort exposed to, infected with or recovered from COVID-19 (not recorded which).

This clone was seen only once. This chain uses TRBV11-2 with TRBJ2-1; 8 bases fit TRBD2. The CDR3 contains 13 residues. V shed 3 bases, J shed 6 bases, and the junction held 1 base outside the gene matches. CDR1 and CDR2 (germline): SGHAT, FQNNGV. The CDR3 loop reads CASSLGLGNEQFF. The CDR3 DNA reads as TGTGCCAGCAGCTTGGGACTAGGCAATGAGCAGTTCTTC.

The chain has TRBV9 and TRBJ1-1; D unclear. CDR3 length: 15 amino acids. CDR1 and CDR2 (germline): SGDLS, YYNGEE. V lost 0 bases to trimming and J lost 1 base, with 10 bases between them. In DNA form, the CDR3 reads TGTGCCAGCAGCGTAGGAGACTCCAGGAACACTGAAGCTTTCTTT. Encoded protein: CASSVGDSRNTEAFF.

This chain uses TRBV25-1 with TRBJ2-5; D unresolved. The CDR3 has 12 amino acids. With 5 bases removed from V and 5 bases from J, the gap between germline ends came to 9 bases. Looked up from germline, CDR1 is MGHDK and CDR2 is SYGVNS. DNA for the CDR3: TGTGCCAGCAGTCTACACGGGGAGACCCAGTACTTC. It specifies CASSLHGETQYF.

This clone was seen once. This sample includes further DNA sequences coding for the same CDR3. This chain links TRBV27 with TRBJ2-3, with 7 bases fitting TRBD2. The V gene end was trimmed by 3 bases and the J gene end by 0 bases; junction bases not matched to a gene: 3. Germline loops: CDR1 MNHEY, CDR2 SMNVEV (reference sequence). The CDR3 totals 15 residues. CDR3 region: CASSFLAVSTDTQYF. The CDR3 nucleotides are TGTGCCAGCAGTTTCCTAGCGGTTAGCACAGATACGCAGTATTTT.

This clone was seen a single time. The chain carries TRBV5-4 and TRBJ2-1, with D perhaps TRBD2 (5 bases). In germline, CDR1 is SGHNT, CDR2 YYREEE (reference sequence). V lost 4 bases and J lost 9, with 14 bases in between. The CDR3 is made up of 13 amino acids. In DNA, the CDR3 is TGTGCCAGCAGCATCCAACTAGGGCGTGAGCAGTTCTTC. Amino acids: CASSIQLGREQFF.

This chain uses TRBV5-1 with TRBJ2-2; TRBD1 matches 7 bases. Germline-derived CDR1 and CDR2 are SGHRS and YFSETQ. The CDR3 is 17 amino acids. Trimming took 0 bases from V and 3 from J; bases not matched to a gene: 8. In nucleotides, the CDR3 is TGCGCCAGCAGCTTGGGTTTGCGACAGGGTGACACCGGGGAGCTGTTTTTT. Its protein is CASSLGLRQGDTGELFF.

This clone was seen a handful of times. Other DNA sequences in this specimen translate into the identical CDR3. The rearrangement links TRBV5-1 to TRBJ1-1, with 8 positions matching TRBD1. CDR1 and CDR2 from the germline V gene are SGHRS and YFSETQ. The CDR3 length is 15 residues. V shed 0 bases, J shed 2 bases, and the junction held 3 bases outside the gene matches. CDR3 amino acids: CASSLDGQGNTEAFF. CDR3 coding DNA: TGCGCCAGCAGCTTGGACGGACAGGGCAACACTGAAGCTTTCTTT. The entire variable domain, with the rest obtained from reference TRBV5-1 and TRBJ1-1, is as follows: KAGVTQTPRYLIKTRGQQVTLSCSPISGHRSVSWYQQTPGQGLQFLFEYFSETQRNKGNFPGRFSGRQFSNSRSEMNVSTLELGDSALYLCASSLDGQGNTEAFFGQGTRLTVV.

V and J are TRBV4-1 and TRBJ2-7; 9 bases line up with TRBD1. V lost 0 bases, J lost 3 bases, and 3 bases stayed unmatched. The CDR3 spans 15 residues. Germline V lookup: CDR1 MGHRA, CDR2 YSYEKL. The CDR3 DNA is TGCGCCAGCAGCCAAGACGGGACAGGGAGCTACGAGCAGTACTTC. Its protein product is CASSQDGTGSYEQYF.

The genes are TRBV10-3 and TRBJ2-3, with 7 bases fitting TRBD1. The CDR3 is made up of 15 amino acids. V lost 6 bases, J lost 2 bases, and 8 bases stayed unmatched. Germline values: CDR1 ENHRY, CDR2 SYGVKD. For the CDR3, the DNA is TGTGCCATCAGCGACGACAGGGCCTACACAGATACGCAGTATTTT. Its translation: CAISDDRAYTDTQYF.

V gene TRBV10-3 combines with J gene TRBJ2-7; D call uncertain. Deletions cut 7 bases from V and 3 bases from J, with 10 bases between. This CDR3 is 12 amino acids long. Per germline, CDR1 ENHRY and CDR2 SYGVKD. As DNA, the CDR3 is TGTGCCATCATCCCTTCGAGCTACGAGCAGTACTTC. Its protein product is CAIIPSSYEQYF.

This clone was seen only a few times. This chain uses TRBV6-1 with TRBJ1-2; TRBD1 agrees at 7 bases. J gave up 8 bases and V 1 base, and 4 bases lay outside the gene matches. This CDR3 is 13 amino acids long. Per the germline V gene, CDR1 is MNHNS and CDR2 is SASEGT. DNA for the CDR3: TGTGCCAGCAGTGAAGGGGACAGTGGAGGCTACACCTTC. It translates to CASSEGDSGGYTF.

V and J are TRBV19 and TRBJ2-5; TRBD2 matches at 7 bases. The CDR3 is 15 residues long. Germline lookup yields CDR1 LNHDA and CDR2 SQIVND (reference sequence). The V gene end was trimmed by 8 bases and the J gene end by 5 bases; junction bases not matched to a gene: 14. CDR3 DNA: TGTGCCAGTCAACCCCAGGGAGGGGTACCGGAGACCCAGTACTTC. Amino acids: CASQPQGGVPETQYF.

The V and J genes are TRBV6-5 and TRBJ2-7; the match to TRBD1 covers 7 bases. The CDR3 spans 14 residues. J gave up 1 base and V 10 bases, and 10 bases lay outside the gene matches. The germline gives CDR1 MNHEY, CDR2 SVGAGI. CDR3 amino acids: CATGHRDRSYEQYF. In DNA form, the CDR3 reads TGTGCCACCGGCCACCGGGACAGATCCTACGAGCAGTACTTC.

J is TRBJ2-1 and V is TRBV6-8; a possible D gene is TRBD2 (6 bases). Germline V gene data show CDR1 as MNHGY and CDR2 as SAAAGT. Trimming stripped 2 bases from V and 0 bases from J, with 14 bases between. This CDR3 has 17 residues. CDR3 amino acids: CASSYPGLLSSYNEQFF. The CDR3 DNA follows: TGTGCCAGCAGTTACCCGGGACTTTTAAGCTCCTACAATGAGCAGTTCTTC.

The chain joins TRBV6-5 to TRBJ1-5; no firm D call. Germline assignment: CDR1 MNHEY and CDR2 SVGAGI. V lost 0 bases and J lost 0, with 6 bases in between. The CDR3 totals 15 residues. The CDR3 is CASSYSSRSNQPQHF. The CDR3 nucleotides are TGTGCCAGCAGTTACTCGAGTCGTAGCAATCAGCCCCAGCATTTT.

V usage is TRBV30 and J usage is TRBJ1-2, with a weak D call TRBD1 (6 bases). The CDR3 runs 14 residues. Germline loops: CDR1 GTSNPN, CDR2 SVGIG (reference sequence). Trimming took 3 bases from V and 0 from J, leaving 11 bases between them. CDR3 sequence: CAWRPQGSNYGYTF. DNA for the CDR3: TGTGCCTGGAGACCCCAGGGGTCTAACTATGGCTACACCTTC.

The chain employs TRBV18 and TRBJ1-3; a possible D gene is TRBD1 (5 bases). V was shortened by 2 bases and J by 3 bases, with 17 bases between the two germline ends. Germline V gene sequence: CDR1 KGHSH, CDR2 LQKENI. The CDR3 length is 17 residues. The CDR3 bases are TGTGCCAGCTCACCATTCACAAGCAGGGCTTTTGGAAACACCATATATTTT. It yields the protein CASSPFTSRAFGNTIYF.

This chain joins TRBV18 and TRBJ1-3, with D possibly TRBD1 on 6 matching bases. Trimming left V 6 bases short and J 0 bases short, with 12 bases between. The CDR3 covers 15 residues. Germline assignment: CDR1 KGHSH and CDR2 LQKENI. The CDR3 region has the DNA TGTGCCAGCTCCGAGACAGGCCGCTCTGGAAACACCATATATTTT. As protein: CASSETGRSGNTIYF. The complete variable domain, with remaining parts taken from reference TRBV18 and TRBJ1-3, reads NAGVMQNPRHLVRRRGQEARLRCSPMKGHSHVYWYRQLPEEGLKFMVYLQKENIIDESGMPKERFSAEFPKEGPSILRIQQVVRGDSAAYFCASSETGRSGNTIYFGEGSWLTVV.

The CDR3 DNA is TGTGCCAGCAGCTCCGGACAGGGAAATTCACCCCTCCACTTT. The encoded protein is CASSSGQGNSPLHF. The chain recombines TRBV7-9 with TRBJ1-6; 8 nucleotides line up with TRBD1. V was clipped by 4 bases and J by 7 bases; unmatched bases: 3. The CDR3 is 14 amino acids. From germline, CDR1 is SEHNR and CDR2 FQNEAQ (reference sequence).

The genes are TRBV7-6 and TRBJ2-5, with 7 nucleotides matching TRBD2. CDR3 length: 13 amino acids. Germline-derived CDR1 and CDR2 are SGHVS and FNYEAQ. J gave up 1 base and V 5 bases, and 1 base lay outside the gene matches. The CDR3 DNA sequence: TGTGCCAGCAGCCGGGGGGTCCAAGAGACCCAGTACTTC. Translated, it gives CASSRGVQETQYF.